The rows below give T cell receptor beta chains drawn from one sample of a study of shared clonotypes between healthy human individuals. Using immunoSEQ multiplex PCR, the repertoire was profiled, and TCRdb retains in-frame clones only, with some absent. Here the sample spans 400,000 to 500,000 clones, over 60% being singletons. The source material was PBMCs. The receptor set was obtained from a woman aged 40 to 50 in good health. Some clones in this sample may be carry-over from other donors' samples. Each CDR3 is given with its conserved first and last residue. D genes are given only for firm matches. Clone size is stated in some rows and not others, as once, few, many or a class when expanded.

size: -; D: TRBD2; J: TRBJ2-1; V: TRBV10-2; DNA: TGCGCCAGCAGTGAGGAGACTAGCTCCCATGAGCAGTTCTTC; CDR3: CASSEETSSHEQFF
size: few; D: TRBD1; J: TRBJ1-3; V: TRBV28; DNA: TGTGCCAGCACCCTTACAACAGGGGGGGGAAACACCATATATTTT; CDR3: CASTLTTGGGNTIYF
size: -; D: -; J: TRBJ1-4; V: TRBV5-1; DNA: TGCGCCAGCAGCTCAGGGGTGGGCGAAAAACTGTTTTTT; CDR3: CASSSGVGEKLFF
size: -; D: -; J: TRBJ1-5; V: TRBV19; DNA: TGTGCCAGTAGTCCTTACGGGTCTACATATAGCAATCAGCCCCAGCATTTT; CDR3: CASSPYGSTYSNQPQHF
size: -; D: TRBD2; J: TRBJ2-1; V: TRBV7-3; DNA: TGTGCCAGCAGCTTGACTAGCGGAAACAATGAGCAGTTCTTC; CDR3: CASSLTSGNNEQFF
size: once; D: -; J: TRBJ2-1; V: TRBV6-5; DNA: TGTGCCAGCAGTCTGCGGGGATACAATGAGCAGTTCTTC; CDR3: CASSLRGYNEQFF
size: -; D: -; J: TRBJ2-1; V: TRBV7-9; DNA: TGTGCCAGCAGCACCGGACCGGAGAGCTACAATGAGCAGTTCTTC; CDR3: CASSTGPESYNEQFF
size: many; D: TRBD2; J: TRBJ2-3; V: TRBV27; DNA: TGTGCCAGCAGTTTCCTAACTAGCGGTGACACAGATACGCAGTATTTT; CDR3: CASSFLTSGDTDTQYF
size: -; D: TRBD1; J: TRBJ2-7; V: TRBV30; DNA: TGTGCCTGGAGTGTCGGGACAGGAACCTACGAGCAGTACTTC; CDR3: CAWSVGTGTYEQYF
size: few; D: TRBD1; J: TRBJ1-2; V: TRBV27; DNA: TGTGCCAGCAGTCGAACAGGGGGTAAAGGCTATGGCTACACCTTC; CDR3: CASSRTGGKGYGYTF
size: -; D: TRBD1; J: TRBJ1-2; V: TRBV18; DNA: TGTGCCAGCTCACCACCCGACAGGGACCTCGGCTACACCTTC; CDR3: CASSPPDRDLGYTF
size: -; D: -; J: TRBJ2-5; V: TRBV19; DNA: TGTGCCAGTAGTATTTTGGGGGCTCAAGAGACCCAGTACTTC; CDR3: CASSILGAQETQYF
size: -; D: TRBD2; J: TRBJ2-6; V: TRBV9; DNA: TGTGCCAGCAGCGTAGCTAGCGGGAGGGCGGGGTCTGGGGCCAACGTCCTGACTTTC; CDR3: CASSVASGRAGSGANVLTF
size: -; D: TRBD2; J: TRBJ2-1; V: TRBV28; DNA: TGTGCCACCGGGCCCCCAGGACTAGCTGCTAAAGACAATGAGCAGTTCTTC; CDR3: CATGPPGLAAKDNEQFF
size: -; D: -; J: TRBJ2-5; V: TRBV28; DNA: TGTGCCAGCAGTTTTAGGCCCCAAGAGACCCAGTACTTC; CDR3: CASSFRPQETQYF
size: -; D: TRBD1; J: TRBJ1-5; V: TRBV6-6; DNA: TGTGCCAGCGAGGACAGGGGGCAAGGCAGCAATCAGCCCCAGCATTTT; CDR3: CASEDRGQGSNQPQHF
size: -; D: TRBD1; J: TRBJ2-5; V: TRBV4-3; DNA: TGCGCCAGCAGCCAAGAAGGGACAGGGGCATGGGAGACCCAGTACTTC; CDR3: CASSQEGTGAWETQYF
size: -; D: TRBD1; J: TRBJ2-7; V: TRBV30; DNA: TGTGCCTGGAGTGTTTTGGGACAGGGTCCCGAGCAGTACTTC; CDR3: CAWSVLGQGPEQYF
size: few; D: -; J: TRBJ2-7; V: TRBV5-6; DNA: TGTGCCAGCAGCCTCTCCTCCATCCACGAGCAGTACTTC; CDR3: CASSLSSIHEQYF
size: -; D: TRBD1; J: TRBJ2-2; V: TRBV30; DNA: TGTGCCTGCCAACAGGGGTCCGCCACCGGGGAGCTGTTTTTT; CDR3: CACQQGSATGELFF
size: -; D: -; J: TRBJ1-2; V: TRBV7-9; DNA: TGTGCCAGCAGCCCTGGGGGGGCGTGGTATGGCTACACCTTC; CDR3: CASSPGGAWYGYTF
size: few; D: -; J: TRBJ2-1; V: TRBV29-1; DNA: TGCAGCGCCAATCCCTACCAGGGCCGACAGTTCTTC; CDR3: CSANPYQGRQFF
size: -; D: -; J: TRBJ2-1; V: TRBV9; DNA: TGTGCCAGCAGCGTAGGACCACCGGATGAGCAGTTCTTC; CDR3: CASSVGPPDEQFF
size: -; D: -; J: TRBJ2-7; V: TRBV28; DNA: TGTGTCAGCAGTTTCGCACCTAGCTACGAGCAGTACTTC; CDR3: CVSSFAPSYEQYF
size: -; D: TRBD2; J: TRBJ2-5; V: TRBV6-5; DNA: TGTGTCAGCAGTTACGGGACTAGCGGGAGTCGGGAGACCCAGTACTTC; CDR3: CVSSYGTSGSRETQYF
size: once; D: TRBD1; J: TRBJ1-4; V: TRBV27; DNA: TGTGCCAGCAGTCAGAGACAGGGGACTAATGAAAAACTGTTTTTT; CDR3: CASSQRQGTNEKLFF
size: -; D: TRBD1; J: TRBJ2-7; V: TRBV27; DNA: TGTGCCAGCAGTTTCCGGACAGGGGGCAACGAGCAGTACTTC; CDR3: CASSFRTGGNEQYF
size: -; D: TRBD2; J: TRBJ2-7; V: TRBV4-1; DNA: TGCGCCAGCAGCCAAGTACGGACTAGCGGGCCCTACGAGCAGTACTTC; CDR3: CASSQVRTSGPYEQYF
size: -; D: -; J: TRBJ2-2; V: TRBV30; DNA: TGTGCCTGGAGTCCAGGGACCGGGGAGCTGTTTTTT; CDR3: CAWSPGTGELFF
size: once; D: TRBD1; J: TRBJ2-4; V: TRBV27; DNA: TGTGCCAGCAGTACACGACAGGGGGGTAACATTCAGTACTTC; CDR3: CASSTRQGGNIQYF
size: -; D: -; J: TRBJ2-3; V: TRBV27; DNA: TGTGCCAGCAGTTTCCGGACAGTTAGCACAGATACGCAGTATTTT; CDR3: CASSFRTVSTDTQYF
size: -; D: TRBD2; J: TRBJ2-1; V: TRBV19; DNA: TGTGCCAGTACCCTGACTAGCGGGAGTATCTACAATGAGCAGTTCTTC; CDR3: CASTLTSGSIYNEQFF
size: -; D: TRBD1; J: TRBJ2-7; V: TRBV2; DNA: TGTGCCAGCAGTGAACACAGGGGGAACTCCTACGAGCAGTACTTC; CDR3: CASSEHRGNSYEQYF
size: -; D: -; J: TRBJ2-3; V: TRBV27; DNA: TGTGCCAGCAGCCCAACAGGGACGGGTCCAGATACGCAGTATTTT; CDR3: CASSPTGTGPDTQYF
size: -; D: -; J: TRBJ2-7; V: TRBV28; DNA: TGTGCCAGCAAATTCTCGGTGGGGGGCTCTTACGAGCAGTACTTC; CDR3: CASKFSVGGSYEQYF
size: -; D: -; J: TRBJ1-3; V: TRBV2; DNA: TGTGCCAGCAGTGGAGTCGGAAACACCATATATTTT; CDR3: CASSGVGNTIYF
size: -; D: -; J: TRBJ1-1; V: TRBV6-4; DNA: TGTGCCAGCAGTGAAGACAACATGAACACTGAAGCTTTCTTT; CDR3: CASSEDNMNTEAFF
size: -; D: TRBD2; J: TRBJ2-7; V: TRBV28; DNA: TGTGCCAGCAGACTAGCGGGAGAGGCGTCCTACGAGCAGTACTTC; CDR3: CASRLAGEASYEQYF
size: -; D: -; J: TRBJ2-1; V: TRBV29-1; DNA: TGCAGCTCCACCCGGAGTGCATACAATGAGCAGTTCTTC; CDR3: CSSTRSAYNEQFF
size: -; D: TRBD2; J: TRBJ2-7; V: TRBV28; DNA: TGTGCCACCATTCCAGTACTCGGGGGGTACTACGAGCAGTACTTC; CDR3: CATIPVLGGYYEQYF
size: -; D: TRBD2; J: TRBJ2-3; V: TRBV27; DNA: TGTGCCAGCAGTTTATCCTGGACTAGCGGGAACCAGTATTTT; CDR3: CASSLSWTSGNQYF
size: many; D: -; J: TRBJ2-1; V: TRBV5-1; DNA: TGCGCCAGCAGCTTGCCGCGCGGTGGCTCCTACAATGAGCAGTTCTTC; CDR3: CASSLPRGGSYNEQFF
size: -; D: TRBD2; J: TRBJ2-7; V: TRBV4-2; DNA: TGTGCCAGCAGCCTAGGGACTAGCGGGAGTACATTCTACGAGCAGTACTTC; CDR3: CASSLGTSGSTFYEQYF
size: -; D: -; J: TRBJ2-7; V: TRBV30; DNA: TGTGCCTGGAGTCCGCGGGGAGCCTACGAGCAGTACTTC; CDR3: CAWSPRGAYEQYF
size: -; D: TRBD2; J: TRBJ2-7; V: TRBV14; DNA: TGTGCCAGCAGCCGGTCTAGCGGGAAGATGCAGTACTTC; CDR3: CASSRSSGKMQYF
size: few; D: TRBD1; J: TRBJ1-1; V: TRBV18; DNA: TGTGCCAGCTCACCAAGTTCATTACAGGGGGAGTTAGCTTTCTTT; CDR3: CASSPSSLQGELAFF
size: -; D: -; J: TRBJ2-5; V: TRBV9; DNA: TGTGCCAGCAGCGATACCGGGACACCAGTGGAGACCCAGTACTTC; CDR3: CASSDTGTPVETQYF
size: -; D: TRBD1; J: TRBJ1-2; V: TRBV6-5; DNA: TGTGCCAGCAGTTACTCGGACAGGGGGCAATATGGCTACACCTTC; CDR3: CASSYSDRGQYGYTF
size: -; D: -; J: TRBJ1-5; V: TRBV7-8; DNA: TGTGCCAGCAGCCCAGCGCCGGATCAGCCCCAGCATTTT; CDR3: CASSPAPDQPQHF
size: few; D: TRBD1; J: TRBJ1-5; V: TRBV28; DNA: TGTGCCAGCAGTGTACAGGGGGCCCATCAGCCCCAGCATTTT; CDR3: CASSVQGAHQPQHF
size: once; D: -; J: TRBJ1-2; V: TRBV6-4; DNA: TGTGCCAGCAGTGACTCTATGAGGGGCCCCCCTGGGGGCTACACCTTC; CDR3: CASSDSMRGPPGGYTF
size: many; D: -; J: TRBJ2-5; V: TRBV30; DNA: TGTGCCTGGAGCCCGCGGGAGACCCAGTACTTC; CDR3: CAWSPRETQYF
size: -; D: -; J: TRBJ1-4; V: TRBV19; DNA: TGTGCCAGTAGTATCAGACAGTCCAATAATGAAAAACTGTTTTTT; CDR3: CASSIRQSNNEKLFF
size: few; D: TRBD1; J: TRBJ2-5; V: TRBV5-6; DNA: TGTGCCAGCAGCTTATTCTTGGGGGGACAGGGCGAAGAGACCCAGTACTTC; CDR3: CASSLFLGGQGEETQYF
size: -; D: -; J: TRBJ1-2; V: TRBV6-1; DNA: TGTGCCAGCAGTGGTTCAGGTCGGTCTAACTATGGCTACACCTTC; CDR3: CASSGSGRSNYGYTF